The next 29 T cell receptor beta chains were all read from a single sample in a study of T cells after yellow fever vaccination. TCRdb called the 5' RACE reads again in MiXCR, with one record for every CDR3 protein. The table shows 450,000 to 600,000 distinct CDR3 sequences, with about 17% occurring only once. The sequencing here drew on PBMCs, taken 5 days after the first yellow fever vaccination. These TCRs come from a man aged 18 to 35 who received the YFV17D yellow fever vaccine.

The genes are TRBV19 and TRBJ2-3, with D perhaps TRBD1 (5 bases). This CDR3 contains 15 residues. Trimming shortened V by 2 bases and J by 4 bases, and 13 bases separated the two germline ends. CDR1 is LNHDA, CDR2 SQIVND, per germline (reference sequence). The CDR3 spells CASSIRDSGPDTQYF. The CDR3 DNA is TGTGCCAGTAGTATACGCGACTCAGGGCCAGATACGCAGTATTTT.

This clonotype was seen a few times. V is TRBV6-6 and J is TRBJ1-2; D remains unclear. V was pared by 0 bases and J by 6 bases, with 5 bases between. CDR3 length: 12 amino acids. Germline lookup yields CDR1 MNHNY and CDR2 SVGAGI (reference sequence). The CDR3, as DNA: TGTGCCAGCAGTTACTCGTTTGATGGCTACACCTTC. Residues: CASSYSFDGYTF.

The chain employs TRBV12-3 or TRBV12-4 and TRBJ2-4, with D possibly TRBD2 on 5 matching bases. This CDR3 comprises 15 residues. Trimming removed 3 bases from V and 0 bases from J, with 9 bases in between. The CDR3 DNA reads TGTGCCAGCAGTTTGAACGGGGTAGCCAAAAACATTCAGTACTTC. As protein: CASSLNGVAKNIQYF.

V usage is TRBV6-1 and J usage is TRBJ1-3; weak D call: TRBD1 (5 bases). Per the germline V gene, CDR1 is MNHNS and CDR2 is SASEGT. Trimming took off 6 bases at V and 2 bases at J, with 17 bases between the two ends. This CDR3 region has 16 residues. The CDR3 DNA follows: TGTGCCAGCAGCCGCATCCAGGGTCCGCCTGGAAACACCATATATTTT. Translation: CASSRIQGPPGNTIYF.

The chain couples TRBV14 to TRBJ1-6, with D possibly being TRBD1 (5 bases). Trimming removed 4 bases from V and 9 bases from J, with 19 bases in between. Germline assignment: CDR1 SGHDN and CDR2 FVKESK. This CDR3 is 16 amino acids long. The CDR3 is CASSPRLQGFGSPLHF. CDR3 nucleotides: TGTGCCAGCAGCCCGCGGCTCCAGGGCTTCGGTTCACCCCTCCACTTT.

V is TRBV24-1 and J is TRBJ2-1; 8 nucleotides line up with TRBD1. The trim removed 3 bases at V and 9 bases at J, leaving 9 bases unmatched. The germline CDR1 and CDR2 sequences are KGHDR and SFDVKD. The CDR3 loop spans 15 amino acids. The CDR3 spells CATSDAGQGKGEQFF. CDR3 nucleotide sequence: TGTGCCACCAGTGATGCCGGACAGGGAAAAGGTGAGCAGTTCTTC.

The genes are TRBV6-4 and TRBJ2-2; 10 bases match TRBD2. Trimming took 5 bases from V and 0 from J; bases not matched to a gene: 12. In germline, CDR1 is MRHNA, CDR2 SNTAGT. The CDR3 spans 19 residues. CDR3 bases: TGTGCCAGCAGTACTTTTGGGCTAGCGGGGGTCGCGAACACCGGGGAGCTGTTTTTT. This codes for CASSTFGLAGVANTGELFF.

This clonotype has just a few counts. This sequence joins TRBV29-1 and TRBJ2-2, with unresolved D. Germline V gene sequence: CDR1 SQVTM, CDR2 ANQGSEA. The germline V and J ends were trimmed by 6 bases and 0 bases, with 8 bases remaining between them. The length of the CDR3 is 13 residues. The CDR3 DNA reads TGCAGCGTCGCAACCACGAACACCGGGGAGCTGTTTTTT. This encodes CSVATTNTGELFF.

This clonotype has ten or more counts. V and J are TRBV14 and TRBJ2-5; 7 bases match TRBD1. The V gene's germline CDR1 is SGHDN and CDR2 FVKESK. Trimming removed 5 bases from V and 7 bases from J; junction bases left unmatched: 13. The CDR3 covers 15 residues. The CDR3 DNA reads TGTGCCAGCAGCATCGGACAGGTCCAAATCGGGACCCAGTACTTC. Protein product: CASSIGQVQIGTQYF.

The V call is TRBV6-1, the J call TRBJ2-7; TRBD1 matches at 8 bases. J was trimmed by 6 bases and V by 6 bases; bases with no gene match: 13. CDR3 length equals 15 residues. Germline V gene lookup returns CDR1 MNHNS and CDR2 SASEGT. The DNA for the CDR3 is TGTGCCAGCAGCCGTGGACAGGGTTGGTCCCTCGAGCAGTACTTC. Its protein is CASSRGQGWSLEQYF.

The chain recombines TRBV29-1 with TRBJ1-1, with D hard to call. The CDR3 has 15 amino acids. The germline CDR1 and CDR2 sequences are SQVTM and ANQGSEA. Trimming took off 5 bases at V and 1 base at J, with 17 bases between the two ends. CDR3 sequence reads: CSVQNRVRTNTEAFF. For the CDR3, the DNA is TGCAGCGTTCAAAATCGGGTAAGAACGAACACTGAAGCTTTCTTT.

This chain uses TRBV7-3 with TRBJ2-5, with 13 nucleotides matching TRBD2. The J segment lost 5 bases and the V segment lost 5 bases, leaving 8 bases of the junction unmatched. The CDR3 is made up of 16 amino acids. CDR1 is SGHTA, CDR2 FQGTGA, per germline. For the CDR3, the DNA is TGTGCCAGCAGCCCGCGACTAGCGGGGGGCCTGGAGACCCAGTACTTC. Translated: CASSPRLAGGLETQYF.

The gene calls are TRBV7-3 and TRBJ2-2; D gene uncertain. Germline loops: CDR1 SGHTA, CDR2 FQGTGA. V was trimmed by 11 bases and J by 0 bases, leaving 10 bases between them. The CDR3 sequence is 13 residues long. The CDR3 region has the DNA TGTGCCGTTAGGTCTCCGAACACCGGGGAGCTGTTTTTT. It is translated as CAVRSPNTGELFF.

V and J are TRBV6-1 and TRBJ2-3; D is uncertain. CDR1 is MNHNS, CDR2 SASEGT, per germline. With 6 bases removed from V and 2 bases from J, the gap between germline ends came to 15 bases. The CDR3 length is 15 residues. CDR3 sequence (DNA): TGTGCCAGCAGGTTGGGTTTCGCTATCACAGATACGCAGTATTTT. Its protein is CASRLGFAITDTQYF.

This clonotype has just a few counts. The chain carries TRBV6-5 and TRBJ1-4; no firm D call. Trimming left V 4 bases short and J 6 bases short, with 9 bases between. The CDR3 sequence is 13 residues long. The germline V gene encodes CDR1 MNHEY and CDR2 SVGAGI. In DNA, the CDR3 is TGTGCCAGCAGTTTGAGGGAGGATGAAAAACTGTTTTTT. Translation: CASSLREDEKLFF.

The chain joins TRBV5-6 to TRBJ2-5; D gene unclear. Germline assignment: CDR1 SGHDT and CDR2 YYEEEE. V was cut by 0 bases and J by 3 bases, with 6 bases left in between. The CDR3 runs 13 residues. CDR3 region: CASSLVSEETQYF. The DNA of the CDR3 is TGTGCCAGCAGCTTGGTATCGGAAGAGACCCAGTACTTC. The variable domain in full, completed from reference TRBV5-6 and TRBJ2-5, reads DAGVTQSPTHLIKTRGQQVTLRCSPKSGHDTVSWYQQALGQGPQFIFQYYEEEERQRGNFPDRFSGHQFPNYSSELNVNALLLGDSALYLCASSLVSEETQYFGPGTRLLVL.

The chain couples TRBV7-8 to TRBJ2-6; the match to TRBD2 covers 7 bases. Germline CDR1 and CDR2: SGHVS and FQNEAQ. The CDR3 has 19 residues. V dropped 5 bases and J dropped 4; count of bases not matched to a gene: 17. The CDR3 region is CASSAAGRAASWGANVLTF. The CDR3 DNA follows: TGTGCCAGCAGCGCAGCGGGACGAGCCGCCTCGTGGGGGGCCAACGTCCTGACTTTC.

The chain links TRBV4-1 to TRBJ2-2, with 8 bases lining up with TRBD1. This CDR3 has 16 amino acids. Germline V gene data show CDR1 as MGHRA and CDR2 as YSYEKL. Trimming took 1 base from V and 5 from J; bases not matched to a gene: 6. The CDR3 region is CASSQVMTGVTGELFF. As DNA, the CDR3 is TGCGCCAGCAGCCAAGTGATGACAGGGGTAACCGGGGAGCTGTTTTTT.

This clonotype was counted a few times. This chain joins TRBV6-5 and TRBJ1-2, with TRBD1 matching over 8 bases. The CDR3 is made up of 16 amino acids. The ends lost 0 bases at V and 4 bases at J; junction bases unmatched: 7. Germline CDR1 is MNHEY and CDR2 is SVGAGI. CDR3 in DNA: TGTGCCAGCAGTTACTCGGACAGGGTGGCGACCTATGGCTACACCTTC. This sequence encodes CASSYSDRVATYGYTF.

The rearrangement links TRBV5-1 to TRBJ2-2; no reliable D call. Trimming took 6 bases from V and 1 from J, leaving 10 bases between them. Germline loops: CDR1 SGHRS, CDR2 YFSETQ. This CDR3 is built from 14 residues. CDR3 bases: TGCGCCAGCATCAAGGACGGGAACACCGGGGAGCTGTTTTTT. Translated: CASIKDGNTGELFF. Combining the CDR3 with reference TRBV5-1 and TRBJ2-2 gives the whole variable domain KAGVTQTPRYLIKTRGQQVTLSCSPISGHRSVSWYQQTPGQGLQFLFEYFSETQRNKGNFPGRFSGRQFSNSRSEMNVSTLELGDSALYLCASIKDGNTGELFFGEGSRLTVL.

This clonotype was seen only a few times. This rearrangement joins TRBV7-2 to TRBJ2-3; the D is unclear. Germline values: CDR1 SGHTA, CDR2 FQGNSA. CDR3 length: 12 residues. Trimming stripped 5 bases from V and 6 bases from J, with 9 bases between. CDR3 loop: CASSGWLDTQYF. CDR3 nucleotide sequence: TGTGCCAGCAGCGGATGGCTGGATACGCAGTATTTT.

This clonotype has more than one count but fewer than ten. This chain links TRBV20-1 with TRBJ2-7; D not resolved. V was trimmed by 3 bases and J by 0 bases, leaving 6 bases between them. The CDR3 has 12 amino acids. Germline loops: CDR1 DFQATT, CDR2 SNEGSKA (reference sequence). CDR3 sequence: CSASEISYEQYF. CDR3 sequence (DNA): TGCAGTGCTAGTGAGATCTCCTACGAGCAGTACTTC.

V gene TRBV19 combines with J gene TRBJ1-2; maybe TRBD1 (6 bases). The CDR3 covers 13 residues. V shed 6 bases and J shed 5 bases, with 13 bases lying between them. CDR1 and CDR2 (germline): LNHDA, SQIVND (reference sequence). The CDR3 DNA sequence: TGTGCCAGTAGCCCTACCACAGGGTATGGCTACACCTTC. Its translation is CASSPTTGYGYTF. Supplemented by reference TRBV19 and TRBJ1-2, the full variable domain reads DGGITQSPKYLFRKEGQNVTLSCEQNLNHDAMYWYRQDPGQGLRLIYYSQIVNDFQKGDIAEGYSVSREKKESFPLTVTSAQKNPTAFYLCASSPTTGYGYTFGSGTRLTVV.

CDR3 DNA sequence: TGTGCCACCAAGCTGCCCGTCGGACCAACCAAAAAGAGTGGCTACACCTTC. Translation: CATKLPVGPTKKSGYTF. The rearrangement joins TRBV24-1 to TRBJ1-2; D is uncertain. Germline CDR1 and CDR2: KGHDR and SFDVKD. CDR3 size: 17 residues. Trimming shortened V by 8 bases and J by 7 bases, and 28 bases separated the two germline ends.

This clonotype was counted only a few times. The rearrangement links TRBV5-1 to TRBJ1-2; D not certain. V was trimmed by 4 bases and J by 2 bases, leaving 18 bases between them. This CDR3 is built from 16 residues. Germline CDR1 is SGHRS and CDR2 is YFSETQ. The CDR3 sequence is CASSPDEVLLNYGYTF. The CDR3 DNA sequence: TGCGCCAGCAGCCCCGACGAAGTTCTTCTCAACTATGGCTACACCTTC.

This clonotype was detected only a few times. This chain uses TRBV14 with TRBJ2-3; tentative D call: TRBD2 (5 bases). Germline V lookup: CDR1 SGHDN, CDR2 FVKESK. V lost 4 bases and J 0 bases, leaving 14 bases between the germline ends. The CDR3 sequence is 16 residues long. CDR3 in amino acids: CASSPHLEESTDTQYF. The DNA for the CDR3 is TGTGCCAGCAGCCCACACTTGGAGGAGAGCACAGATACGCAGTATTTT.

The rearrangement uses TRBV10-3 and TRBJ1-5, with TRBD1 as a possible D gene (5 bases). CDR3 length: 16 residues. The germline V gene has CDR1 ENHRY and CDR2 SYGVKD. Trimming shortened V by 0 bases and J by 10 bases, and 19 bases separated the two germline ends. CDR3 sequence (DNA): TGTGCCATCAGTGAGTCGCAGACCGGGACCCGGAACCCCCAGCATTTT. As protein: CAISESQTGTRNPQHF.

The gene calls are TRBV4-2 and TRBJ2-1; 9 positions agree with TRBD2. Germline lookup yields CDR1 LGHNA and CDR2 YNFKEQ. The V segment lost 2 bases and the J segment 4 bases; nucleotides outside the gene matches: 3. This CDR3 is 15 amino acids long. The CDR3 bases are TGTGCCAGCAGCCAACCTCTAGCGGGGTACAATGAGCAGTTCTTC. Amino acid sequence: CASSQPLAGYNEQFF.

In its sample, this clonotype was seen a few times. This chain links TRBV5-6 with TRBJ2-3; 9 bases align to TRBD1. V gave up 3 bases and J gave up 5 bases; unmatched junction bases: 7. The CDR3 extends over 15 amino acids. Germline V gives CDR1 SGHDT, CDR2 YYEEEE. In nucleotides, the CDR3 is TGTGCCAGCAGCTGGGGACAGGGCTGGGAAGATACGCAGTATTTT. Its translation: CASSWGQGWEDTQYF.